This TCR beta chain was retrieved from a study of blood T cell repertoires in COVID-19. Study background: Specimens from acute and convalescent COVID-19 originated in the United States, Italy and Spain.

This table comes from immunoSEQ multiplex PCR, and its TCRdb copy is limited to in-frame clones, with some not included. The data contain around 25,000 clones, 81% of them singletons. This clonotype was sampled from a man in his sixties or seventies with acute or convalescent COVID-19. Sequencing used peripheral blood.

CDR3 DNA sequence: TGTGCCAGCAGCTCGGGACAGGGGTTGAGAACTTCTGAAAAACTGTTTTTT. Translating it yields CASSSGQGLRTSEKLFF. The chain combines TRBV7-9 with TRBJ1-4, with 10 bases identical to TRBD1. The CDR3 has 17 residues. J gave up 7 bases and V 4 bases, and 12 bases lay outside the gene matches. Germline CDR1 is SEHNR and CDR2 is FQNEAQ (reference sequence).